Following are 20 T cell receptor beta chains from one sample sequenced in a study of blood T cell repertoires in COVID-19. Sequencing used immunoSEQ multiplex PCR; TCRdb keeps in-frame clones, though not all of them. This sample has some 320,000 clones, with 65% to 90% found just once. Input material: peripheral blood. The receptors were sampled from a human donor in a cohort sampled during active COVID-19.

The CDR3 here is CASSERLERRNTEAFF. In DNA form, the CDR3 reads TGTGCCAGCAGTGAGCGTCTAGAGAGGCGGAACACTGAAGCTTTCTTT. The rearrangement joins TRBV6-1 to TRBJ1-1, with D unclear. Trimming shortened V by 3 bases and J by 1 base, and 15 bases separated the two germline ends. The CDR3 length is 16 residues. Germline CDR1 and CDR2: MNHNS and SASEGT.

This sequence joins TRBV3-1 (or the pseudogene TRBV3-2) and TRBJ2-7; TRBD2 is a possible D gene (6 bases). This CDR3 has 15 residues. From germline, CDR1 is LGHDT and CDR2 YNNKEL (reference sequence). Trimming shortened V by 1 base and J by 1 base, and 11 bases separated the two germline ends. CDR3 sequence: CASSQGGESSYEQYF. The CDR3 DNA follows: TGTGCCAGCAGCCAAGGCGGGGAGTCGTCCTACGAGCAGTACTTC.

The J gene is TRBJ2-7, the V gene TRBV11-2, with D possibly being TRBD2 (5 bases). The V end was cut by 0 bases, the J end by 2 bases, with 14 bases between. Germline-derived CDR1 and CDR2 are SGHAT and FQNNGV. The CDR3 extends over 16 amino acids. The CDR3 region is CASSLEPTRRPYEQYF. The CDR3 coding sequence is TGTGCCAGCAGCTTAGAACCGACGCGGAGGCCCTACGAGCAGTACTTC.

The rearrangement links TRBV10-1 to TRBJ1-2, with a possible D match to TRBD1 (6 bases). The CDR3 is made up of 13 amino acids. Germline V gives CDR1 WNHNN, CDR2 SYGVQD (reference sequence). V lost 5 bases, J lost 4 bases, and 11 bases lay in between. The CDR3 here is CASSQTGTYGYTF. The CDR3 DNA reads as TGCGCCAGCAGTCAAACAGGGACCTATGGCTACACCTTC.

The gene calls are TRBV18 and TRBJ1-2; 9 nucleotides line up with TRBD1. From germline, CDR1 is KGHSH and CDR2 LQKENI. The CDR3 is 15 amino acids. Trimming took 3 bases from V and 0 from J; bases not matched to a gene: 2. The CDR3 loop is CASSPRQGANYGYTF. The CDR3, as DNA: TGTGCCAGCTCACCGAGACAGGGGGCTAACTATGGCTACACCTTC.

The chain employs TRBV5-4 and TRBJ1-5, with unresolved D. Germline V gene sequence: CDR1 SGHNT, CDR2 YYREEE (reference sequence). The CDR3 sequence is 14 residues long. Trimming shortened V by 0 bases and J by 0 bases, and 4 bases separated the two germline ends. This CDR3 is CASSLVGSNQPQHF. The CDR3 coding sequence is TGTGCCAGCAGCTTGGTCGGTAGCAATCAGCCCCAGCATTTT.

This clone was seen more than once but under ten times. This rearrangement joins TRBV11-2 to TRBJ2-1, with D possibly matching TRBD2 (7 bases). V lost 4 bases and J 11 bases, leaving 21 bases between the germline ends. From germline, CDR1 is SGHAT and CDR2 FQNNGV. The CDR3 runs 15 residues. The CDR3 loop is CASSSPRWGGRKQFF. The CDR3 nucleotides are TGTGCCAGCAGCTCGCCACGGTGGGGGGGCAGAAAGCAGTTCTTC.

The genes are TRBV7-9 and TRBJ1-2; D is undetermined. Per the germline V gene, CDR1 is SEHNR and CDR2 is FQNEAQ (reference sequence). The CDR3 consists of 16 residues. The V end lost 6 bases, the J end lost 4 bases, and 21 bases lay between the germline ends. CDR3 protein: CASRVGDSTLSYGYTF. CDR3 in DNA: TGTGCCAGCAGAGTGGGAGACTCAACACTATCCTATGGCTACACCTTC. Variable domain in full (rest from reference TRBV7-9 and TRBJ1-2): DTGVSQNPRHKITKRGQNVTFRCDPISEHNRLYWYRQTLGQGPEFLTYFQNEAQLEKSRLLSDRFSAERPKGSFSTLEIQRTEQGDSAMYLCASRVGDSTLSYGYTFGSGTRLTVV.

The CDR3 DNA sequence: TGTGCCAGCAGCTTAGGGAGCGGGGAGCTGTTTTTT. Amino acids: CASSLGSGELFF. The rearrangement joins TRBV7-3 to TRBJ2-2, with D possibly TRBD2 on 5 matching bases. Trimming took 2 bases from V and 7 from J, leaving 5 bases between them. The length of the CDR3 is 12 residues. CDR1 is SGHTA, CDR2 FQGTGA, per germline.

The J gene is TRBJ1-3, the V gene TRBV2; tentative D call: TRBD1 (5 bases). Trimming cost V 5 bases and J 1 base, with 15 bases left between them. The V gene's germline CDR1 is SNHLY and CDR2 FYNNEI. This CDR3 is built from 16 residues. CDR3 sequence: CASSPGRGGSGNTIYF. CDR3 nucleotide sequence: TGTGCCAGCAGTCCCGGTAGGGGAGGATCTGGAAACACCATATATTTT.

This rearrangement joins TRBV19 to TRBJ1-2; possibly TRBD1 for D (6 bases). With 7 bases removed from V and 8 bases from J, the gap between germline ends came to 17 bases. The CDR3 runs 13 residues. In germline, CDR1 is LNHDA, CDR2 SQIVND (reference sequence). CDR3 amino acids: CASTTDSQRGYTF. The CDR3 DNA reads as TGTGCCAGTACCACGGACAGCCAGAGGGGCTACACCTTC.

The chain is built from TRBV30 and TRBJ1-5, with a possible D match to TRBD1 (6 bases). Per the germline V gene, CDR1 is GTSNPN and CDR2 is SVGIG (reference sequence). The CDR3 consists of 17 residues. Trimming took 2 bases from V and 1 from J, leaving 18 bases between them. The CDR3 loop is CAWSRGWVSGSNQPQHF. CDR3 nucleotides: TGTGCCTGGAGTAGGGGGTGGGTATCCGGGAGCAATCAGCCCCAGCATTTT. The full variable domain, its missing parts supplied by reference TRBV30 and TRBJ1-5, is SQTIHQWPATLVQPVGSPLSLECTVEGTSNPNLYWYRQAAGRGLQLLFYSVGIGQISSEVPQNLSASRPQDRQFILSSKKLLLSDSGFYLCAWSRGWVSGSNQPQHFGDGTRLSIL.

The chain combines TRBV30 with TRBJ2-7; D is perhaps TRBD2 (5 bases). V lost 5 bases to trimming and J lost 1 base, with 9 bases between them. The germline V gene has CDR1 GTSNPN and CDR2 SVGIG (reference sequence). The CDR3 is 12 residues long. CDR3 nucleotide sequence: TGTGCCTGGGAAGCGGCGTCCTACGAGCAGTACTTC. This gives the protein CAWEAASYEQYF.

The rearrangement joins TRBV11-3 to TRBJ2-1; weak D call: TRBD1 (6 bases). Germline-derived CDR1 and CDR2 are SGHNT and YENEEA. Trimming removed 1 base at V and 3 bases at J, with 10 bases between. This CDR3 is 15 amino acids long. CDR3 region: CASSLGTAVYNEQFF. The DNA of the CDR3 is TGTGCCAGCAGCTTAGGGACAGCGGTCTACAATGAGCAGTTCTTC.

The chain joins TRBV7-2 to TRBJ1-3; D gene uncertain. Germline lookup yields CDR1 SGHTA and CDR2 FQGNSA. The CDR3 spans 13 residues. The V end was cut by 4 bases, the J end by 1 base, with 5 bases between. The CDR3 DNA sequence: TGTGCCAGCAGCTCGGGATCTGGAAACACCATATATTTT. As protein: CASSSGSGNTIYF.

The CDR3 protein is CATSFKTGTNEKLFF. CDR3 DNA: TGTGCCACCAGTTTTAAGACAGGGACTAATGAAAAACTGTTTTTT. This chain connects TRBV15 to TRBJ1-4; 7 nucleotides align to TRBD1. V shed 6 bases and J 2 bases; nucleotides not matched to a gene: 6. The germline gives CDR1 LNHNV, CDR2 YYDKDF (reference sequence). The CDR3 covers 15 residues.

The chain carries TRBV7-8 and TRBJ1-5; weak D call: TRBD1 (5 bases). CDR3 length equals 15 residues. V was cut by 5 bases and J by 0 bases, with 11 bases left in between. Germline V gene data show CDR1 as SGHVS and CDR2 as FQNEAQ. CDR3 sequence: CASSGNRNSNQPQHF. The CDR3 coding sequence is TGTGCCAGCAGCGGTAACAGGAATAGCAATCAGCCCCAGCATTTT. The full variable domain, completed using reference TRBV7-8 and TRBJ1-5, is GAGVSQSPRYKVAKRGQDVALRCDPISGHVSLFWYQQALGQGPEFLTYFQNEAQLDKSGLPSDRFFAERPEGSVSTLKIQRTQQEDSAVYLCASSGNRNSNQPQHFGDGTRLSIL.

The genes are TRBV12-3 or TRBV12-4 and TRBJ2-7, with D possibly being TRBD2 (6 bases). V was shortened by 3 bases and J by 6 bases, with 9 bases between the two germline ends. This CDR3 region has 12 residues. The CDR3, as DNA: TGTGCCAGCAGTTTCGGGGGTTCCGAGCAGTACTTC. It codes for CASSFGGSEQYF.

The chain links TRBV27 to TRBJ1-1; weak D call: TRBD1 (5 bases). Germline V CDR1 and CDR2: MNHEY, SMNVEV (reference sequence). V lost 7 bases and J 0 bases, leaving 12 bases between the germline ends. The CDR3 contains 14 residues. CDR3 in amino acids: CASMGKGMNTEAFF. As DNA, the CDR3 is TGTGCCAGCATGGGGAAGGGGATGAACACTGAAGCTTTCTTT.

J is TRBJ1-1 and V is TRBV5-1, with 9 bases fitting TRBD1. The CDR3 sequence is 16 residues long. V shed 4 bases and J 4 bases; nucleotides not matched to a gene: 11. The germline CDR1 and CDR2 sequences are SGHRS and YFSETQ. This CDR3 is CASSPIYRGQATEAFF. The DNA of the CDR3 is TGCGCCAGCAGCCCTATATACAGGGGGCAGGCCACTGAAGCTTTCTTT.